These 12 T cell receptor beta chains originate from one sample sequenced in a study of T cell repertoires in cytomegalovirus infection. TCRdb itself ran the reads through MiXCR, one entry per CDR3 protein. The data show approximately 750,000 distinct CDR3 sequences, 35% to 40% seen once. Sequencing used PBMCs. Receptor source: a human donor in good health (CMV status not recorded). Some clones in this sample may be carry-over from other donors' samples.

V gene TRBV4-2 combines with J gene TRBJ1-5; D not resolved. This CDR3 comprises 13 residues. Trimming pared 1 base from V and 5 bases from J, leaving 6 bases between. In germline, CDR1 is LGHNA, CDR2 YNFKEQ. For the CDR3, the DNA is TGTGCCAGCAGCCAAGCCGTGTATCAGCCCCAGCATTTT. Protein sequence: CASSQAVYQPQHF.

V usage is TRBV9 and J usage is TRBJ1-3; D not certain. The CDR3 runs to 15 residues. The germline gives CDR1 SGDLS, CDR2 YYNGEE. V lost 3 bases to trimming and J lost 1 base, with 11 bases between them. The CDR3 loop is CASSGPLGSGNTIYF. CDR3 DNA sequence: TGTGCCAGCAGCGGACCCTTGGGGTCTGGAAACACCATATATTTT.

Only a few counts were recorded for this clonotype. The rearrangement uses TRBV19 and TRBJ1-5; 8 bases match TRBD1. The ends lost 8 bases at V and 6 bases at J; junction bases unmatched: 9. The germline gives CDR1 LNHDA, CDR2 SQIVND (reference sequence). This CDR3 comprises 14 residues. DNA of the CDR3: TGTGCCAGTTCTTATGGGACAGGCGGTCAGCCCCAGCATTTT. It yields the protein CASSYGTGGQPQHF.

Here the CDR3 DNA reads TGTGCCACCAGCAGAACTAGCGGGAGTGGGTACAATGAGCAGTTCTTC. Its translation: CATSRTSGSGYNEQFF. The chain is built from TRBV15 and TRBJ2-1, with 11 bases identical to TRBD2. The CDR3 covers 16 residues. From germline, CDR1 is LNHNV and CDR2 YYDKDF (reference sequence). V dropped 2 bases and J dropped 4; count of bases not matched to a gene: 4.

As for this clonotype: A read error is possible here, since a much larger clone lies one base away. Written as DNA, the CDR3 is TGTGCCAGTAGGAATATCGGGGTCGTCGGCACAGATACGCAGTATTTT. Protein: CASRNIGVVGTDTQYF. J is TRBJ2-3 and V is TRBV19; tentatively, D is TRBD2 (5 bases). The CDR3 covers 16 residues. Germline V gene data show CDR1 as LNHDA and CDR2 as SQIVND (reference sequence). With 6 bases removed from V and 1 base from J, the gap between germline ends came to 17 bases. Variable domain in full (rest from reference TRBV19 and TRBJ2-3): DGGITQSPKYLFRKEGQNVTLSCEQNLNHDAMYWYRQDPGQGLRLIYYSQIVNDFQKGDIAEGYSVSREKKESFPLTVTSAQKNPTAFYLCASRNIGVVGTDTQYFGPGTRLTVL.

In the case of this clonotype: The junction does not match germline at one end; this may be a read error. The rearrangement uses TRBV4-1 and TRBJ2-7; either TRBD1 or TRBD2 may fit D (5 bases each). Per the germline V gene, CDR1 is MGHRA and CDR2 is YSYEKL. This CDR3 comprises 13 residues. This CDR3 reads CARSQEWGYEQYF. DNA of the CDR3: TGCGCCAGAAGCCAAGAGTGGGGGTACGAGCAGTACTTC.

The CDR3 is CASGPLGNLNTEAFF. The CDR3 DNA is TGTGCCAGCGGTCCACTAGGGAATCTGAACACTGAAGCTTTCTTT. The V and J genes are TRBV7-8 and TRBJ1-1; no definite D call. CDR1 and CDR2 from the germline V gene are SGHVS and FQNEAQ. The CDR3 has 15 residues. Trimming stripped 8 bases from V and 0 bases from J, with 16 bases between.

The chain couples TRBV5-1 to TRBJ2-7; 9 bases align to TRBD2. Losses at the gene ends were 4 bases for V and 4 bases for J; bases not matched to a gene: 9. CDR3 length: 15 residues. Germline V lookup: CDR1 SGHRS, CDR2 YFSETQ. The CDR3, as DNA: TGCGCCAGCAGCGCGGGTAGCGGGAGTCGGTACGAGCAGTACTTC. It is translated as CASSAGSGSRYEQYF. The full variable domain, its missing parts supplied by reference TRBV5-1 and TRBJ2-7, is KAGVTQTPRYLIKTRGQQVTLSCSPISGHRSVSWYQQTPGQGLQFLFEYFSETQRNKGNFPGRFSGRQFSNSRSEMNVSTLELGDSALYLCASSAGSGSRYEQYFGPGTRLTVT.

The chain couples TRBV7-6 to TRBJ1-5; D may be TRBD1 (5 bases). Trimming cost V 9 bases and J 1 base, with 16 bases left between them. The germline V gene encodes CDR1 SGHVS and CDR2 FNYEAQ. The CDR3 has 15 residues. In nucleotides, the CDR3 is TGTGCCAGGAGCCCTCGGGCAGGGAGCAATCAGCCCCAGCATTTT. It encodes CARSPRAGSNQPQHF.

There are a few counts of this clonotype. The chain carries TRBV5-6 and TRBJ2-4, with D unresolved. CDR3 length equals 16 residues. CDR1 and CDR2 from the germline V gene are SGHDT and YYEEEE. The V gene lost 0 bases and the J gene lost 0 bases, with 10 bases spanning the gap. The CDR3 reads CASSLDVQLAKNIQYF. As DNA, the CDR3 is TGTGCCAGCAGCTTGGACGTTCAGCTAGCCAAAAACATTCAGTACTTC. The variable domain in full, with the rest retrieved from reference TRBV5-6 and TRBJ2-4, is DAGVTQSPTHLIKTRGQQVTLRCSPKSGHDTVSWYQQALGQGPQFIFQYYEEEERQRGNFPDRFSGHQFPNYSSELNVNALLLGDSALYLCASSLDVQLAKNIQYFGAGTRLSVL.

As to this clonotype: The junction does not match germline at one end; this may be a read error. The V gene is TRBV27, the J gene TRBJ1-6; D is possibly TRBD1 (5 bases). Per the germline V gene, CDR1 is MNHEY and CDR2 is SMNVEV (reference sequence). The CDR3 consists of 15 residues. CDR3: CAIGAGSSYNSPHHF. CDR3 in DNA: TGTGCCATCGGGGCAGGGAGCTCCTATAATTCACCCCACCACTTT.

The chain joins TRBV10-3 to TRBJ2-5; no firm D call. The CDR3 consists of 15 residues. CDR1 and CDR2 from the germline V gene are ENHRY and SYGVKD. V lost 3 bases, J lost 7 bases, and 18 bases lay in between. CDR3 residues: CAISDQLAPPGTQYF. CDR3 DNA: TGTGCCATCAGTGATCAGTTGGCCCCCCCAGGGACCCAGTACTTC.